A selection of T cell receptor beta chains follows, all from one sample in a study of shared clonotypes between healthy human individuals. Assay used: immunoSEQ multiplex PCR; TCRdb lists only in-frame clones, some missing. The table lists under 1,100,000 clones, approximately 72% of them singletons. The sequenced material came from memory CD4+ T cells sorted from blood. Receptors originate from a man between 18 and 35 years old in good health. Both conserved end residues are trimmed from each CDR3. Each record gives: CDR3 protein, clone size, V gene. Rows give clone size only sometimes, using once, few, many, or a class for an expanded clone.

CDR3: ASSPQQTGDTQY
size: NA
V: TRBV14

CDR3: ASSLVAGGTGELF
size: NA
V: TRBV5-1

CDR3: ASSKGSRGQGKYEQY
size: NA
V: TRBV21-1

CDR3: ASSSAGADTDTQY
size: NA
V: TRBV5-1

CDR3: ASSLDSTDNEAF
size: few
V: TRBV5-4

CDR3: ATAPVLTSIEETQY
size: once
V: TRBV10-3

CDR3: ASSVGFAEETQY
size: NA
V: TRBV9

CDR3: ASSSWGTGGNTIY
size: NA
V: TRBV6-6

CDR3: ASSLGSIYNSPLH
size: many
V: TRBV28

CDR3: ASSWGGEETQY
size: once
V: TRBV5-1

CDR3: ASSDQGGPYEQY
size: NA
V: TRBV2

CDR3: ASSGDSRPNTGELF
size: few
V: TRBV2

CDR3: ASSSGVIAGAYNEQF
size: once
V: TRBV7-6

CDR3: ASSQGTGDYGYT
size: NA
V: TRBV4-2

CDR3: ATEGGAGSTGELF
size: NA
V: TRBV7-9

CDR3: ASSLGVGTGANVLT
size: NA
V: TRBV7-9

CDR3: ASEQGGKQF
size: many
V: TRBV6-5

CDR3: ASSHRDRAYEQY
size: NA
V: TRBV5-4

CDR3: ASSHGLAEEY
size: few
V: TRBV5-5

CDR3: ASSQRDSGFLPQH
size: many
V: TRBV4-1

CDR3: ASSPDRDEQY
size: NA
V: TRBV7-2

CDR3: ASSRPLAPTGELF
size: NA
V: TRBV4-1

CDR3: AINHLGVNTEAF
size: NA
V: TRBV10-3

CDR3: ASRETAYGYT
size: few
V: TRBV6-1

CDR3: ASSYSEEYYTDTQY
size: NA
V: TRBV6-6

CDR3: ASNRAPGPEEQF
size: once
V: TRBV28

CDR3: SVEGSGKVNTEAF
size: NA
V: TRBV29-1

CDR3: ASRYQAGDVYGYT
size: once
V: TRBV5-1

CDR3: ASSRDRENSPLH
size: NA
V: TRBV28

CDR3: ASSLNRGGRAYNEQF
size: once
V: TRBV7-2

CDR3: ASSERQGALTEAF
size: NA
V: TRBV2

CDR3: ASSQGDRAGNTIY
size: NA
V: TRBV4-1

CDR3: ASSRDRAETQY
size: NA
V: TRBV11-2

CDR3: ASSLVRSPQETQY
size: NA
V: TRBV5-6

CDR3: ASSLAGTGSPLH
size: NA
V: TRBV5-1

CDR3: ASGDRLWGKLF
size: NA
V: TRBV2

CDR3: ASSLRWTSGGEETQY
size: few
V: TRBV28

CDR3: ASSQGAGTATLFSYEQY
size: NA
V: TRBV14

CDR3: ASSTRTSGMLELDTQY
size: once
V: TRBV27

CDR3: ASSTSGQGGWAPLH
size: NA
V: TRBV21-1

CDR3: ASSLVGNYEQY
size: NA
V: TRBV5-1

CDR3: ASSPTGRSNTGELF
size: NA
V: TRBV5-1

CDR3: SVENSYEQY
size: NA
V: TRBV29-1

CDR3: ASSTYRGLYNEQF
size: NA
V: TRBV11-2

CDR3: ASSVAFGWMTDTQY
size: many
V: TRBV9